A single sample is the source of the 22 T cell receptor beta chains below, sequenced in a study of blood T cell repertoires in COVID-19. Clones were read by immunoSEQ multiplex PCR, and TCRdb kept only the in-frame ones, dropping some. The sample has under 450,000 clones, about 91% seen once. Sequences were obtained from peripheral blood. The receptors come from a woman aged 45-60 years with COVID-19, enrolled during active disease.

To note about this clone: The sample holds other DNA sequences that translate to the same CDR3. The V call is TRBV6-5, the J call TRBJ1-1; TRBD1 might be the D (6 bases). The CDR3 covers 15 residues. CDR1 MNHEY and CDR2 SVGAGI come from the germline V gene. The V end lost 5 bases, the J end lost 0 bases, and 13 bases lay between the germline ends. The CDR3 coding sequence is TGTGCCAGCAGTCCTACGGACAGATTGAACACTGAAGCTTTCTTT. As protein: CASSPTDRLNTEAFF.

V is TRBV28 and J is TRBJ1-1; D not resolved. This CDR3 comprises 16 residues. V lost 2 bases, J lost 4 bases, and 17 bases lay in between. Germline V gene lookup returns CDR1 MDHEN and CDR2 SYDVKM. Here the CDR3 reads CASSLNPGRPGTEAFF. For the CDR3, the DNA is TGTGCCAGCAGTTTAAATCCGGGGAGACCGGGCACTGAAGCTTTCTTT.

This clone is a singleton in its sample. The chain recombines TRBV24-1 with TRBJ2-1, with a weak D call TRBD2 (6 bases). Germline CDR1 reads KGHDR; CDR2 reads SFDVKD. The CDR3 runs 16 residues. V was cut by 3 bases and J by 4 bases, with 15 bases left in between. In DNA form, the CDR3 reads TGTGCCACCAGTGATGGGACCGGGGGTCCATACAATGAGCAGTTCTTC. This codes for CATSDGTGGPYNEQFF.

V usage is TRBV7-2 and J usage is TRBJ2-5, with 11 bases matching TRBD2. V lost 7 bases, J lost 4 bases, and 8 bases stayed unmatched. There are 15 residues in the CDR3. The germline V gene has CDR1 SGHTA and CDR2 FQGNSA. As DNA, the CDR3 is TGTGCCAGCAATGCTTGGACTAGCGGGTTAGAGACCCAGTACTTC. This sequence encodes CASNAWTSGLETQYF.

This chain connects TRBV10-1 to TRBJ2-5; D is uncertain. Trimming took off 3 bases at V and 5 bases at J, with 10 bases between the two ends. The CDR3 length is 13 residues. Germline CDR1 WNHNN, CDR2 SYGVQD (reference sequence). CDR3: CASSDETRETQYF. CDR3 DNA: TGCGCCAGCAGTGATGAGACAAGGGAGACCCAGTACTTC.

This clone showed up just once. The CDR3 nucleotides are TGCAGCGTTGAAGCGGGAACCGCCGGAAAACTGTTTTTT. Translating it yields CSVEAGTAGKLFF. The chain combines TRBV29-1 with TRBJ1-4; D not resolved. The CDR3 consists of 13 residues. Germline CDR1 reads SQVTM; CDR2 reads ANQGSEA. The V end lost 1 base, the J end lost 10 bases, and 13 bases lay between the germline ends.

The chain has TRBV4-1 and TRBJ1-5, with a weak D call TRBD1 (6 bases). The V and J ends lost 4 bases and 4 bases respectively, with 11 bases between them. The CDR3 covers 14 residues. From germline, CDR1 is MGHRA and CDR2 YSYEKL. The CDR3 nucleotides read TGCGCCAGCAGCCCCGGACAGTATAATCAGCCCCAGCATTTT. Its protein is CASSPGQYNQPQHF.

The chain carries TRBV19 and TRBJ2-7, with D possibly being TRBD1 (5 bases). This CDR3 contains 13 residues. From germline, CDR1 is LNHDA and CDR2 SQIVND (reference sequence). Trimming took off 3 bases at V and 7 bases at J, with 13 bases between the two ends. The CDR3 reads CASSMGSPGEQYF. The CDR3 DNA sequence: TGTGCCAGTAGTATGGGCAGCCCAGGGGAGCAGTACTTC.

The chain's CDR3 is CASRGQPGNTIYF. The CDR3 coding sequence is TGTGCCAGCAGGGGACAGCCTGGAAACACCATATATTTT. The chain links TRBV6-5 to TRBJ1-3, with TRBD1 matching 7 bases. The CDR3 extends over 13 amino acids. The germline CDR1 and CDR2 sequences are MNHEY and SVGAGI. V lost 6 bases, J lost 2 bases, and 1 base stayed unmatched.

The V call is TRBV4-2, the J call TRBJ1-1; D remains ambiguous. Germline V gene sequence: CDR1 LGHNA, CDR2 YNFKEQ. CDR3 length: 18 residues. V gave up 1 base and J gave up 5 bases, with 23 bases separating them. The CDR3 protein is CASSQGPEARGKSTEAFF. The CDR3 region has the DNA TGTGCCAGCAGCCAAGGCCCCGAAGCACGAGGGAAAAGTACTGAAGCTTTCTTT.

The chain couples TRBV4-1 to TRBJ1-1; possibly TRBD1 for D (5 bases). The CDR3 runs to 15 residues. Trimming shortened V by 4 bases and J by 1 base, and 13 bases separated the two germline ends. Germline CDR1 reads MGHRA; CDR2 reads YSYEKL. The CDR3 sequence is CASSPAAGGNTEAFF. The CDR3 DNA is TGCGCCAGCAGCCCCGCGGCGGGGGGGAACACTGAAGCTTTCTTT.

This clone occurred once. The rearrangement links TRBV27 to TRBJ2-6; D is undetermined. Looked up from germline, CDR1 is MNHEY and CDR2 is SMNVEV (reference sequence). V was cut by 2 bases and J by 2 bases, with 4 bases left in between. This CDR3 is built from 14 residues. The CDR3: CASSLSPGANVLTF. The CDR3 coding sequence is TGTGCCAGCAGTTTAAGCCCTGGGGCCAACGTCCTGACTTTC. Variable domain in full (rest from reference TRBV27 and TRBJ2-6): EAQVTQNPRYLITVTGKKLTVTCSQNMNHEYMSWYRQDPGLGLRQIYYSMNVEVTDKGDVPEGYKVSRKEKRNFPLILESPSPNQTSLYFCASSLSPGANVLTFGAGSRLTVL.

The chain is built from TRBV30 and TRBJ2-7, with D perhaps matching TRBD1 (5 bases). The CDR3 is 13 residues long. V shed 0 bases and J shed 3 bases, with 9 bases lying between them. Looked up from germline, CDR1 is GTSNPN and CDR2 is SVGIG (reference sequence). CDR3 DNA: TGTGCCTGGAGTGTACGACAGAGCTACGAGCAGTACTTC. Its translation is CAWSVRQSYEQYF.

The chain recombines TRBV9 with TRBJ1-1; D is perhaps TRBD1 (5 bases). The ends were cut back, 0 bases at V and 0 bases at J, with 9 bases in the middle. CDR3 size: 15 residues. Germline V gene data show CDR1 as SGDLS and CDR2 as YYNGEE. CDR3 sequence (DNA): TGTGCCAGCAGCGTAGTGGACACCATGAACACTGAAGCTTTCTTT. The encoded protein is CASSVVDTMNTEAFF.

V gene TRBV4-1 combines with J gene TRBJ2-4, with 13 bases aligning to TRBD2. CDR3 length: 16 residues. Germline CDR1 MGHRA, CDR2 YSYEKL. Unmatched junction bases numbered 2, after V lost 4 bases and J lost 2 bases. The CDR3: CASSPTSGGSKNIQYF. CDR3 DNA sequence: TGCGCCAGCAGCCCGACTAGCGGGGGGTCCAAAAACATTCAGTACTTC.

The V call is TRBV19, the J call TRBJ1-2; D perhaps matches TRBD1 (5 bases). Trimming shortened V by 4 bases and J by 4 bases, and 13 bases separated the two germline ends. The CDR3 has 14 amino acids. Germline loops: CDR1 LNHDA, CDR2 SQIVND (reference sequence). The DNA for the CDR3 is TGTGCCAGTAGTACCCCCCAGGGCCGCTATGGCTACACCTTC. This sequence encodes CASSTPQGRYGYTF.

J is TRBJ2-3 and V is TRBV19, with TRBD1 matching over 8 bases. This CDR3 has 20 amino acids. Trimming cost V 6 bases and J 0 bases; bases outside gene matches: 20. Germline lookup yields CDR1 LNHDA and CDR2 SQIVND (reference sequence). The CDR3 DNA sequence: TGTGCCAGTAGCCACCGTAGACAGGGGCCAGGGGACCCTAGCACAGATACGCAGTATTTT. Translation: CASSHRRQGPGDPSTDTQYF.

This clone has only one observation. V usage is TRBV6-5 and J usage is TRBJ1-1; D unresolved. CDR1 is MNHEY, CDR2 SVGAGI, per germline. This CDR3 comprises 13 residues. V was trimmed by 6 bases and J by 2 bases, leaving 10 bases between them. Here the CDR3 DNA reads TGTGCCAGCAGGCGCGACACTAACACTGAAGCTTTCTTT. It yields the protein CASRRDTNTEAFF.

The chain uses TRBV7-9 and TRBJ1-1; D unresolved. This CDR3 region has 14 residues. Germline CDR1 is SEHNR and CDR2 is FQNEAQ (reference sequence). The V end lost 5 bases, the J end lost 1 base, and 11 bases lay between the germline ends. The CDR3 region is CASSPSRQNTEAFF. The CDR3 DNA is TGTGCCAGCAGCCCGTCCAGGCAGAACACTGAAGCTTTCTTT.

The chain carries TRBV19 and TRBJ2-3, with 9 bases aligning to TRBD2. The length of the CDR3 is 15 residues. V was clipped by 3 bases and J by 5 bases; unmatched bases: 6. Looked up from germline, CDR1 is LNHDA and CDR2 is SQIVND (reference sequence). The CDR3 spells CASSMGLAGQDTQYF. In nucleotides, the CDR3 is TGTGCCAGTAGTATGGGACTAGCTGGCCAAGATACGCAGTATTTT.

This chain uses TRBV20-1 with TRBJ1-1; 7 bases agree with TRBD1. V trimming: 3 bases; J trimming: 6 bases; junction bases outside the gene matches: 4. Germline V gene lookup returns CDR1 DFQATT and CDR2 SNEGSKA (reference sequence). This CDR3 is built from 12 residues. The CDR3 loop is CSASRGLAEAFF. The CDR3 nucleotides read TGCAGTGCTAGTAGGGGGCTGGCTGAAGCTTTCTTT.

This sequence joins TRBV19 and TRBJ2-2; TRBD1 is a possible D gene (5 bases). CDR3 length equals 15 residues. Germline V gives CDR1 LNHDA, CDR2 SQIVND (reference sequence). Trimming removed 7 bases at V and 0 bases at J, with 12 bases between. The CDR3 DNA is TGTGCCAGTAATACAGGTAGAGCGAACACCGGGGAGCTGTTTTTT. It encodes CASNTGRANTGELFF.